Each of the 28 T cell receptor beta chains below was sequenced from the same sample in a study of T cell responses to AZD1222 COVID-19 vaccine. Method: immunoSEQ multiplex PCR; TCRdb's copy keeps in-frame clones and lacks some. Of some 200,000 clones listed, about 89% were seen once; the top ten hold 1.5% to 2%. The sequenced sample was peripheral blood, obtained 28 days after the second AZD1222 dose. The receptors shown here come from an adult who received the AZD1222 COVID-19 vaccine.

V and J are TRBV2 and TRBJ2-2; TRBD1 agrees at 8 bases. Trimming removed 7 bases from V and 1 base from J; junction bases left unmatched: 8. The CDR3 spans 16 residues. CDR1 and CDR2 (germline): SNHLY, FYNNEI. The CDR3, as DNA: TGTGCCAGCACCTATGGGGGGACAGGGAACACCGGGGAGCTGTTTTTT. This translates into CASTYGGTGNTGELFF.

The chain recombines TRBV4-2 with TRBJ2-1, with TRBD2 matching over 9 bases. CDR1 LGHNA and CDR2 YNFKEQ come from the germline V gene. The ends lost 5 bases at V and 5 bases at J; junction bases unmatched: 7. The length of the CDR3 is 15 residues. The CDR3 DNA is TGTGCCAGCAGCTACCTTAGCGGGGGAAACAATGAGCAGTTCTTC. Amino acids: CASSYLSGGNNEQFF.

The chain links TRBV12-3 or TRBV12-4 to TRBJ2-1; D remains ambiguous. The CDR3 spans 13 residues. V was clipped by 3 bases and J by 4 bases, with 7 bases between them. The DNA of the CDR3 is TGTGCCAGCAGTTTTGATGTTTACAATGAGCAGTTCTTC. Its translation: CASSFDVYNEQFF.

This clone occurred a few times. The V and J genes are TRBV2 and TRBJ1-3, with TRBD1 matching over 7 bases. Looked up from germline, CDR1 is SNHLY and CDR2 is FYNNEI. This CDR3 region has 16 residues. After removal of 6 bases from V and 0 bases from J, the junction contained 8 bases not matched to a gene. The CDR3 reads CASSPQGVLSGNTIYF. CDR3 DNA: TGTGCCAGCAGCCCTCAGGGGGTTCTCTCTGGAAACACCATATATTTT.

The J gene is TRBJ1-2, the V gene TRBV12-3 or TRBV12-4; the D is unclear. The CDR3 consists of 13 residues. Trimming took off 6 bases at V and 6 bases at J, with 14 bases between the two ends. CDR3 in DNA: TGTGCCAGCAGCTCCTCCGGATCGGATGGCTACACCTTC. It specifies CASSSSGSDGYTF.

The chain carries TRBV7-2 and TRBJ1-1, with unresolved D. This CDR3 comprises 15 residues. Per the germline V gene, CDR1 is SGHTA and CDR2 is FQGNSA. V dropped 7 bases and J dropped 0 bases, with 15 bases sitting between them. CDR3 protein: CASNLDPGVNTEAFF. In DNA form, the CDR3 reads TGTGCCAGCAATCTGGATCCTGGTGTGAACACTGAAGCTTTCTTT.

The V and J genes are TRBV6-5 and TRBJ1-2; the D gene is possibly TRBD1 (5 bases). The CDR3 covers 13 residues. Trimming pared 5 bases from V and 5 bases from J, leaving 12 bases between. Looked up from germline, CDR1 is MNHEY and CDR2 is SVGAGI. The CDR3 here is CASSPQGLYGYTF. The CDR3 DNA reads as TGTGCCAGCAGTCCCCAGGGTTTGTATGGCTACACCTTC.

This chain links TRBV5-4 with TRBJ2-5; D tentatively fits TRBD1 or TRBD2 (5 bases each). CDR3 length: 15 amino acids. Trimming cost V 0 bases and J 0 bases, with 9 bases left between them. From germline, CDR1 is SGHNT and CDR2 YYREEE (reference sequence). The CDR3 here is CASSLGDGYQETQYF. The CDR3 region has the DNA TGTGCCAGCAGCTTGGGGGACGGATACCAAGAGACCCAGTACTTC.

This clone was picked up one time. The chain is built from TRBV7-9 and TRBJ1-4; TRBD1 aligns across 8 bases. J lost 6 bases, V lost 10 bases, and 4 bases had no gene match. Looked up from germline, CDR1 is SEHNR and CDR2 is FQNEAQ (reference sequence). The CDR3 contains 12 residues. DNA for the CDR3: TGTGCCATCCCGACAGGGGATGAAAAACTGTTTTTT. Its protein is CAIPTGDEKLFF.

This clone came up a few times. V is TRBV10-3 and J is TRBJ2-5; possibly TRBD1 for D (6 bases). V lost 2 bases and J lost 5, with 6 bases in between. This CDR3 contains 12 residues. CDR1 and CDR2 (germline): ENHRY, SYGVKD. The CDR3 reads CAISETGETQYF. The CDR3 DNA follows: TGTGCCATCAGTGAGACAGGGGAGACCCAGTACTTC.

This chain connects TRBV19 to TRBJ1-1; D ambiguous. The CDR3 is 11 residues long. Germline CDR1 reads LNHDA; CDR2 reads SQIVND (reference sequence). Deletions cut 8 bases from V and 5 bases from J, with 9 bases between. The DNA of the CDR3 is TGTGCCAGTGTGGAAGCGACTGAAGCTTTCTTT. Its translation: CASVEATEAFF.

V gene TRBV6-1 combines with J gene TRBJ2-4; tentatively, D is TRBD1 (5 bases). Germline assignment: CDR1 MNHNS and CDR2 SASEGT. This CDR3 has 17 residues. Deletions cut 0 bases from V and 1 base from J, with 13 bases between. In DNA, the CDR3 is TGTGCCAGCAGTGAAGCGCGGCAGGGAAGGGCCAAAAACATTCAGTACTTC. The encoded protein is CASSEARQGRAKNIQYF.

This CDR3 reads CASSQDPGRETQYF. The CDR3 bases are TGTGCCAGCAGCCAAGATCCGGGGCGAGAGACCCAGTACTTC. The chain uses TRBV16 and TRBJ2-5; D could derive from TRBD1 or TRBD2 (5 bases each). Trimming left V 2 bases short and J 4 bases short, with 11 bases between. Germline CDR1 reads KGHSY; CDR2 reads FQNENV. The CDR3 runs to 14 residues. Together with reference TRBV16 and TRBJ2-5, the CDR3 gives the full variable domain: GEEVAQTPKHLVRGEGQKAKLYCAPIKGHSYVFWYQQVLKNEFKFLISFQNENVFDETGMPKERFSAKCLPNSPCSLEIQATKLEDSAVYFCASSQDPGRETQYFGPGTRLLVL.

The V gene is TRBV9, the J gene TRBJ2-5; no clear D gene. The CDR3 sequence is 16 residues long. V was pared by 2 bases and J by 2 bases, with 16 bases between. Germline V gene sequence: CDR1 SGDLS, CDR2 YYNGEE. The CDR3 sequence: CASSVRYTEVQETQYF. CDR3 nucleotides: TGTGCCAGCAGCGTTAGATATACAGAAGTTCAAGAGACCCAGTACTTC. Drawing the rest from reference TRBV9 and TRBJ2-5, the complete variable domain is DSGVTQTPKHLITATGQRVTLRCSPRSGDLSVYWYQQSLDQGLQFLIQYYNGEERAKGNILERFSAQQFPDLHSELNLSSLELGDSALYFCASSVRYTEVQETQYFGPGTRLLVL.

The chain has TRBV14 and TRBJ2-7; D not resolved. Deletions cut 2 bases from V and 3 bases from J, with 14 bases between. The CDR3 has 15 amino acids. Germline CDR1 and CDR2: SGHDN and FVKESK. The CDR3 DNA reads TGTGCCAGCAGCCAAACCCGGACCTGGGACTACGAGCAGTACTTC. It translates to CASSQTRTWDYEQYF.

The chain employs TRBV19 and TRBJ2-7; 8 nucleotides match TRBD1. The germline CDR1 and CDR2 sequences are LNHDA and SQIVND (reference sequence). The CDR3 extends over 13 amino acids. With V trimmed by 5 bases and J by 5 bases, 5 bases remained unmatched. CDR3: CASSLQGAHEQYF. The CDR3 DNA follows: TGTGCCAGTAGTCTGCAGGGGGCTCACGAGCAGTACTTC.

V and J are TRBV3-1 (or the pseudogene TRBV3-2) and TRBJ1-2; 7 bases line up with TRBD1. With 2 bases clipped from V and 3 bases from J, the junction kept 12 bases outside the gene matches. This CDR3 is 17 amino acids long. CDR1 and CDR2 from the germline V gene are LGHDT and YNNKEL (reference sequence). CDR3 DNA: TGTGCCAGCAGCCAACCCTTAGGAGGGGGCACAGACTATGGCTACACCTTC. Protein product: CASSQPLGGGTDYGYTF.

The chain uses TRBV6-5 and TRBJ1-2, with D hard to call. V was shortened by 2 bases and J by 7 bases, with 14 bases between the two germline ends. This CDR3 has 14 amino acids. CDR1 is MNHEY and CDR2 is SVGAGI in the germline V gene. The CDR3 loop reads CASSYDGRLAGYTF. CDR3 sequence (DNA): TGTGCCAGCAGTTACGATGGCAGATTGGCTGGCTACACCTTC.

The chain has TRBV3-1 (or the pseudogene TRBV3-2) and TRBJ2-7, with D hard to call. Germline loops: CDR1 LGHDT, CDR2 YNNKEL (reference sequence). V was cut by 4 bases and J by 2 bases, with 12 bases left in between. The CDR3 is 14 amino acids. DNA of the CDR3: TGTGCCAGCAGCCCATTCCGGGTTGCCTACGAGCAGTACTTC. Amino acid sequence: CASSPFRVAYEQYF.

This clone was observed once. V usage is TRBV30 and J usage is TRBJ1-1; 9 bases match TRBD1. Per the germline V gene, CDR1 is GTSNPN and CDR2 is SVGIG (reference sequence). This CDR3 is 12 amino acids long. The V segment lost 8 bases and the J segment 5 bases; nucleotides outside the gene matches: 6. The CDR3 nucleotides read TGTGCCGGGACAGGGATGCTGACTGAAGCTTTCTTT. The encoded protein is CAGTGMLTEAFF.

This clone was picked up one time. The gene calls are TRBV27 and TRBJ2-1; the D is unclear. Germline V CDR1 and CDR2: MNHEY, SMNVEV (reference sequence). The CDR3 is 14 residues long. With 5 bases removed from V and 2 bases from J, the gap between germline ends came to 10 bases. CDR3 DNA sequence: TGTGCCAGCAGTCCCTCCCCCCCCTACAATGAGCAGTTCTTC. It translates to CASSPSPPYNEQFF.

The V and J genes are TRBV19 and TRBJ2-2, with 9 bases fitting TRBD2. The CDR3 is 14 residues long. Trimming took 7 bases from V and 7 from J; bases not matched to a gene: 7. Per the germline V gene, CDR1 is LNHDA and CDR2 is SQIVND (reference sequence). The CDR3 nucleotides are TGTGCCAGTACCGAGGGACTAGCCGGCGGGGAGCTGTTTTTT. It translates to CASTEGLAGGELFF.

The chain links TRBV18 to TRBJ1-3; D gene uncertain. This CDR3 is built from 13 residues. In germline, CDR1 is KGHSH, CDR2 LQKENI. V was pared by 2 bases and J by 3 bases, with 5 bases between. The CDR3 bases are TGTGCCAGCTCACCATCGTTTGGAAACACCATATATTTT. It yields the protein CASSPSFGNTIYF. Based on the CDR3 plus reference TRBV18 and TRBJ1-3, the full variable domain is NAGVMQNPRHLVRRRGQEARLRCSPMKGHSHVYWYRQLPEEGLKFMVYLQKENIIDESGMPKERFSAEFPKEGPSILRIQQVVRGDSAAYFCASSPSFGNTIYFGEGSWLTVV.

V gene TRBV7-6 combines with J gene TRBJ2-6, with D hard to call. CDR3 length: 18 residues. V lost 5 bases and J 1 base, leaving 18 bases between the germline ends. Looked up from germline, CDR1 is SGHVS and CDR2 is FNYEAQ. The CDR3, as DNA: TGTGCCAGCAGCCCCGGGTCTCGGATGGGTTCTGGGGCCAACGTCCTGACTTTC. Its translation is CASSPGSRMGSGANVLTF.

The chain joins TRBV6-5 to TRBJ1-1, with TRBD1 matching 7 bases. CDR1 is MNHEY, CDR2 SVGAGI, per germline. Losses at the gene ends were 2 bases for V and 6 bases for J; bases not matched to a gene: 3. The CDR3 is 13 residues long. Written as DNA, the CDR3 is TGTGCCAGCAGTTACAACAGGGGCGCTGAAGCTTTCTTT. Translation gives CASSYNRGAEAFF.

CDR3 region: CAISRTGDHEQYF. The CDR3 nucleotides are TGTGCCATCAGTCGGACAGGGGACCACGAGCAGTACTTC. The V and J genes are TRBV10-3 and TRBJ2-7; 9 bases map to TRBD1. Germline loops: CDR1 ENHRY, CDR2 SYGVKD. The CDR3 has 13 residues. Trimming at V came to 5 bases and at J to 5 bases, leaving 4 bases not matched to a gene.

Worth noting for this clone: Other DNA sequences from this sample encode an identical CDR3 as well. The J gene is TRBJ1-5, the V gene TRBV27, with 7 bases fitting TRBD1. Germline V gene sequence: CDR1 MNHEY, CDR2 SMNVEV (reference sequence). The length of the CDR3 is 14 residues. The J segment lost 3 bases and the V segment lost 6 bases, leaving 5 bases of the junction unmatched. The CDR3 nucleotides are TGTGCCAGCAGCCGACAGGGACTCAATCAGCCCCAGCATTTT. Its translation is CASSRQGLNQPQHF.

The DNA of the CDR3 is TGTGCCAGCAGCGCATTTGGCAATGAGTGGCAGTTCTTC. It yields the protein CASSAFGNEWQFF. The chain links TRBV9 to TRBJ2-1; D unclear. Germline V gene sequence: CDR1 SGDLS, CDR2 YYNGEE. This CDR3 is 13 amino acids long. V was clipped by 3 bases and J by 12 bases, with 16 bases between them.